The 13 T cell receptor beta chains below were found in one sample sequenced in a study of T cell responses to AZD1222 COVID-19 vaccine. Measured with immunoSEQ multiplex PCR; TCRdb has only the in-frame clones, and not every one. Of about 130,000 clones in the sample, around 90% were seen once. The sequences come from peripheral blood, collected on day 0 of AZD1222 vaccination. All receptors come from an adult in good health.

The chain carries TRBV5-5 and TRBJ1-2; D remains ambiguous. The CDR3 runs to 16 residues. Germline V gene data show CDR1 as SGHKS and CDR2 as YYEKEE (reference sequence). V lost 1 base to trimming and J lost 8 bases, with 21 bases between them. Here the CDR3 DNA reads TGTGCCAGCAGCTTGAGGGCGGAGCATTCTATGACGGGCTACACCTTC. Translation: CASSLRAEHSMTGYTF.

The sample holds a few counts of this clone. The rearrangement links TRBV6-5 to TRBJ1-1; D might be TRBD1 (6 bases). The V gene's germline CDR1 is MNHEY and CDR2 SVGAGI. Trimming cost V 5 bases and J 0 bases, with 10 bases left between them. The CDR3 sequence is 14 residues long. CDR3 region: CASSLQGVNTEAFF. The CDR3 DNA follows: TGTGCCAGCAGTCTACAGGGAGTGAACACTGAAGCTTTCTTT.

The J gene is TRBJ2-3, the V gene TRBV5-8; D is undetermined. Trimming left V 1 base short and J 7 bases short, with 7 bases between. There are 12 residues in the CDR3. In germline, CDR1 is SGHTS, CDR2 YDEGEE. The CDR3 nucleotides read TGTGCCAGCAGCTTGACTGGGAATACGCAGTATTTT. It translates to CASSLTGNTQYF.

The chain links TRBV19 to TRBJ2-7; D not certain. The CDR3 totals 13 residues. The V and J ends lost 3 bases and 0 bases respectively, with 6 bases between them. Germline V gene data show CDR1 as LNHDA and CDR2 as SQIVND (reference sequence). CDR3 bases: TGTGCCAGTAGTATGTATGTCTCCTACGAGCAGTACTTC. This gives the protein CASSMYVSYEQYF.

This sequence joins TRBV11-3 and TRBJ2-5, with D perhaps given as TRBD1 or TRBD2 (6 bases each). CDR1 SGHNT and CDR2 YENEEA come from the germline V gene. V was clipped by 5 bases and J by 1 base, with 20 bases between them. This CDR3 contains 17 residues. CDR3 in amino acids: CASSLRGGGAVQETQYF. CDR3 in DNA: TGTGCCAGCAGCCTCAGGGGTGGCGGGGCGGTCCAAGAGACCCAGTACTTC. The variable domain in full, with the rest retrieved from reference TRBV11-3 and TRBJ2-5, is EAGVVQSPRYKIIEKKQPVAFWCNPISGHNTLYWYLQNLGQGPELLIRYENEEAVDDSQLPKDRFSAERLKGVDSTLKIQPAELGDSAVYLCASSLRGGGAVQETQYFGPGTRLLVL.

The chain has TRBV3-1 (or the pseudogene TRBV3-2) and TRBJ2-5; TRBD2 matches 10 bases. This CDR3 contains 17 residues. With V trimmed by 5 bases and J by 4 bases, 13 bases remained unmatched. The germline V gene encodes CDR1 LGHDT and CDR2 YNNKEL (reference sequence). CDR3 sequence reads: CASSAKGGLAALETQYF. DNA of the CDR3: TGTGCCAGCAGCGCAAAAGGCGGACTAGCGGCGCTAGAGACCCAGTACTTC.

The chain recombines TRBV29-1 with TRBJ1-1, with a possible D match to TRBD1 (5 bases). Germline CDR1 and CDR2: SQVTM and ANQGSEA. CDR3 size: 16 residues. V lost 4 bases, J lost 6 bases, and 24 bases lay in between. Written as DNA, the CDR3 is TGCAGCGTTGCCCAAATGTCAGGGATGAATCTCCCTGAAGCTTTCTTT. This codes for CSVAQMSGMNLPEAFF.

V is TRBV6-5 and J is TRBJ1-1, with D possibly being TRBD1 (5 bases). The CDR3 has 13 amino acids. Trimming stripped 6 bases from V and 6 bases from J, with 14 bases between. Germline CDR1 is MNHEY and CDR2 is SVGAGI. CDR3 region: CASSSDSRPEAFF. For the CDR3, the DNA is TGTGCCAGCAGCAGTGACAGTCGCCCTGAAGCTTTCTTT.

The CDR3 loop is CASSLWRGTHYEQYF. In nucleotides, the CDR3 is TGTGCCAGCAGCCTTTGGAGGGGGACCCACTACGAGCAGTACTTC. The V call is TRBV7-2, the J call TRBJ2-7; D may be TRBD1 or TRBD2 (6 bases each). The length of the CDR3 is 15 residues. Germline values: CDR1 SGHTA, CDR2 FQGNSA. Trimming shortened V by 5 bases and J by 3 bases, and 17 bases separated the two germline ends.

This chain connects TRBV4-3 to TRBJ2-2; 10 bases fit TRBD1. Germline V lookup: CDR1 LGHNA, CDR2 YSLEER. The CDR3 covers 16 residues. V was clipped by 4 bases and J by 3 bases; unmatched bases: 5. The CDR3, as DNA: TGCGCCAGCAGCCTCCGACAGGGGGCAGACACCGGGGAGCTGTTTTTT. It codes for CASSLRQGADTGELFF.

Worth noting for this clone: This specimen includes other DNA sequences encoding the same CDR3. The CDR3 here is CASSYRGGNQPQHF. DNA of the CDR3: TGTGCCAGCAGTTACAGGGGAGGCAATCAGCCCCAGCATTTT. This chain links TRBV6-5 with TRBJ1-5, with a possible D match to TRBD1 (5 bases). Looked up from germline, CDR1 is MNHEY and CDR2 is SVGAGI. This CDR3 has 14 residues. V lost 2 bases and J 2 bases, leaving 7 bases between the germline ends.

This chain uses TRBV10-1 with TRBJ2-2; TRBD2 matches 14 bases. Germline assignment: CDR1 WNHNN and CDR2 SYGVQD (reference sequence). The CDR3 is made up of 20 amino acids. V lost 6 bases to trimming and J lost 1 base; unmatched junction nucleotides: 13. CDR3 in DNA: TGCGCCAGCAGAGCCGGGACTAGCGGGAGTCCTCTTCAGAACACCGGGGAGCTGTTTTTT. Translated: CASRAGTSGSPLQNTGELFF.

The chain is built from TRBV6-5 and TRBJ2-7, with D perhaps given as TRBD1 or TRBD2 (6 bases each). CDR1 and CDR2 (germline): MNHEY, SVGAGI. Trimming took 7 bases from V and 7 from J, leaving 14 bases between them. This CDR3 is 12 amino acids long. CDR3 residues: CASNPGGGEQYF. CDR3 DNA: TGTGCCAGCAATCCTGGAGGGGGAGAGCAGTACTTC.